This TCR beta chain was recovered during a study of blood T cell repertoires in COVID-19. About the research overall: The United States, Italy and Spain were the sources of the acute and convalescent COVID-19 samples. The analysed material was cDNA or gDNA that came from T cells, B-cell-depleted T cells, or PBMCs.

The authors' processing: For nucleated cells, counts were estimated from reference gene primer amplification. The repertoire was sequenced with immunoSEQ multiplex PCR; TCRdb's copy has only in-frame clones and lacks some. V and J calls and clone size are copied from that table; D and trimming were computed from the DNA. The table has 100,000 to 150,000 clones, roughly 74% seen once. The CDR3 runs 14 residues. Germline V gene data show CDR1 as KGHDR and CDR2 as SFDVKD. V lost 3 bases, J lost 5 bases, and 12 bases lay in between. This TCR was sampled from a man aged 55 to 70 with acute or convalescent COVID-19. Sequenced: peripheral blood. The rearrangement joins TRBV24-1 to TRBJ2-5; TRBD1 is a possible D gene (6 bases). The CDR3 DNA sequence: TGTGCCACCAGTGATCCTACAGGGACCGAGACCCAGTACTTC. This codes for CATSDPTGTETQYF.